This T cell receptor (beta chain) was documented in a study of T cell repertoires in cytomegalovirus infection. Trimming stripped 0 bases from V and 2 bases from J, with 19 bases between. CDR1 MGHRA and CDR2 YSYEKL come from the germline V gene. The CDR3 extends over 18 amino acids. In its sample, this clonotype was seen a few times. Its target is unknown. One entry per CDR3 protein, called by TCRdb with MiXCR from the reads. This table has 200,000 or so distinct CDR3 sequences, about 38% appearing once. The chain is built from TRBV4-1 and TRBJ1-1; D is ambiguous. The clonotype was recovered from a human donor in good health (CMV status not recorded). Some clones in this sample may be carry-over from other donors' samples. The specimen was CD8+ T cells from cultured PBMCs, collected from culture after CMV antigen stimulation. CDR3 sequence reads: CASSQDQIHWRVNTEAFF. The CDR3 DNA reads TGCGCCAGCAGCCAAGATCAAATTCACTGGCGGGTAAACACTGAAGCTTTCTTT.